The 3 T cell receptor beta chains reported below all come from one sample, sequenced in a study of T cell responses to AZD1222 COVID-19 vaccine. Profiling relied on immunoSEQ multiplex PCR, and the TCRdb table lists in-frame clones only, not all of them. The repertoire holds more than 250,000 clones, with approximately 95% as singletons. This specimen consisted of peripheral blood, obtained on day 0 of AZD1222 vaccination. All receptors come from an adult in good health.

This clone was detected a few times. The chain recombines TRBV7-2 with TRBJ1-4; D not certain. This CDR3 is built from 15 residues. Germline V gives CDR1 SGHTA, CDR2 FQGNSA. Deletions cut 4 bases from V and 0 bases from J, with 9 bases between. The CDR3 here is CASSWRLATNEKLFF. CDR3 nucleotide sequence: TGTGCCAGCAGCTGGAGACTTGCAACTAATGAAAAACTGTTTTTT.

The rearrangement uses TRBV7-8 and TRBJ2-5; tentative D call: TRBD1 (6 bases). V shed 5 bases and J shed 5 bases, with 21 bases lying between them. CDR1 and CDR2 from the germline V gene are SGHVS and FQNEAQ. This CDR3 is built from 16 residues. The CDR3 sequence is CASSTIQGTVIETQYF. The DNA of the CDR3 is TGTGCCAGCAGCACCATCCAGGGGACCGTAATTGAGACCCAGTACTTC.

This chain uses TRBV7-2 with TRBJ2-1; D not resolved. Between the trimmed V and J ends, which lost 3 bases and 7 bases, there was a span of 4 bases. The CDR3 has 11 amino acids. Germline V gene sequence: CDR1 SGHTA, CDR2 FQGNSA. In DNA, the CDR3 is TGTGCCAGCAGCTTGAGGAATGAGCAGTTCTTC. Its translation: CASSLRNEQFF.